This T cell receptor (beta chain) was captured by sequencing in a study of blood T cell repertoires in COVID-19. Turning to the study itself: Both acute and convalescent COVID-19 samples were obtained from the United States, Italy and Spain. Nucleic acid was either cDNA or gDNA, and it came from T cells, B-cell-depleted T cells, or PBMCs.

This clone has only a few counts. Under the authors' procedure: Amplification of reference gene primers was used by the study to estimate nucleated cell counts. Measured with immunoSEQ multiplex PCR; TCRdb has only the in-frame clones, and not every one. V, J and clone size reflect that table, while D and trimming were determined from the DNA. Altogether under 300,000 clones are present, 70% to 90% being singletons, with the ten largest covering 0.99%. The sample consisted of peripheral blood. The TCR sequence derives from a woman aged 40 to 50 who had recovered from COVID-19.

The CDR3 DNA reads as TGTGCCAGCAGGGACACTCGGGGGGGAAACATTCAGTACTTC. It yields the protein CASRDTRGGNIQYF. The J gene is TRBJ2-4, the V gene TRBV6-5, with 8 bases matching TRBD2. The CDR3 is made up of 14 amino acids. V dropped 6 bases and J dropped 6; count of bases not matched to a gene: 7. CDR1 MNHEY and CDR2 SVGAGI come from the germline V gene.